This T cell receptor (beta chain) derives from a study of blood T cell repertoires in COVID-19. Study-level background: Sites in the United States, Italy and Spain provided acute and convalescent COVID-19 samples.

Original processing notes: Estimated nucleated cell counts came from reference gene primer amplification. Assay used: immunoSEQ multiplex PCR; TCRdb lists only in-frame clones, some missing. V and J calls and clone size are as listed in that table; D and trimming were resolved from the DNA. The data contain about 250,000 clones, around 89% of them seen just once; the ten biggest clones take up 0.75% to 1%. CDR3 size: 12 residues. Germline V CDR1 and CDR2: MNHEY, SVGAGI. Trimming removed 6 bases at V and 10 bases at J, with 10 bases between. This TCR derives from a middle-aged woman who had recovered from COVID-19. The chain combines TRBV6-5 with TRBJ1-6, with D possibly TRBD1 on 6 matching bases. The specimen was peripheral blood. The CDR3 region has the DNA TGTGCCAGCAGGGGGACAACCTCACCCCTCCACTTT. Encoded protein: CASRGTTSPLHF.